Presented here are 27 T cell receptor beta chains from one specimen sequenced in a study of T and B cells in COVID-19 patients. From blood, about 250-550 ng of genomic DNA served as TRB template. Multiplex PCR with BIOMED2 TRB-A/B primer pools amplified TRB rearrangements. One entry per CDR3 protein results from TCRdb running MiXCR on the multiplex PCR reads. This sample has about 11,000 distinct CDR3 sequences, with around a third found just once. Sample: blood. The source is a human donor with active COVID-19.

This clonotype was counted only a few times. The CDR3 nucleotides are TGCGCCAGCAGCTTGCGGGGGGGTCTCAGTGAGCAGTTCTTC. Its translation: CASSLRGGLSEQFF. The rearrangement joins TRBV5-1 to TRBJ2-1; TRBD2 agrees at 8 bases. The CDR3 sequence is 14 residues long. V trimming: 1 base; J trimming: 9 bases; junction bases outside the gene matches: 6. Germline assignment: CDR1 SGHRS and CDR2 YFSETQ.

About this clonotype: A much larger clone differs from this one at a single base, so this may be a read error. The V gene is TRBV15, the J gene TRBJ2-1; 8 bases line up with TRBD2. The CDR3 totals 17 residues. Looked up from germline, CDR1 is LNHNV and CDR2 is YYDKDF (reference sequence). CDR3 in DNA: TGTGCCACCGGCAGAAGAGAGGGCGGGGGGCCCTACAATGAGCAGTTCTTC. Protein sequence: CATGRREGGGPYNEQFF.

In nucleotides, the CDR3 is TGTGCCAGCATGAGAAGCAGCTCCTATAATTCACCCCTCCACTTT. Amino acids: CASMRSSSYNSPLHF. The genes are TRBV11-1 and TRBJ1-6; D is ambiguous. V gave up 7 bases and J gave up 0 bases, with 10 bases separating them. CDR1 SGHAT and CDR2 FQDESV come from the germline V gene (reference sequence). The CDR3 has 15 amino acids.

The chain employs TRBV4-2 and TRBJ2-1; 16 positions agree with TRBD2. The trim removed 0 bases at V and 9 bases at J, leaving 8 bases unmatched. The CDR3 has 18 residues. The V gene's germline CDR1 is LGHNA and CDR2 YNFKEQ. This chain's CDR3 is CASSQDLGLAGGLGEQFF. The CDR3 nucleotides read TGTGCCAGCAGCCAAGATCTGGGACTAGCGGGGGGGCTCGGTGAGCAGTTCTTC.

The V call is TRBV2, the J call TRBJ2-7, with 9 bases matching TRBD1. CDR3 size: 14 residues. Germline V gives CDR1 SNHLY, CDR2 FYNNEI. The ends lost 3 bases at V and 4 bases at J; junction bases unmatched: 4. The CDR3: CASSEGQGGYEQYF. CDR3 DNA: TGTGCCAGCAGTGAGGGACAGGGAGGTTACGAGCAGTACTTC.

This clonotype has a handful of counts. V usage is TRBV5-1 and J usage is TRBJ2-5; a weak D match, TRBD1 (5 bases). CDR1 is SGHRS and CDR2 is YFSETQ in the germline V gene. Trimming shortened V by 3 bases and J by 5 bases, and 17 bases separated the two germline ends. This CDR3 is 15 amino acids long. The CDR3 bases are TGCGCCAGCAGCTCCTATGGCCGAAGGGGTGAGACCCAGTACTTC. Translation gives CASSSYGRRGETQYF.

The J gene is TRBJ2-5, the V gene TRBV7-6; 7 bases are a match to TRBD1. CDR1 SGHVS and CDR2 FNYEAQ come from the germline V gene. V was clipped by 7 bases and J by 5 bases; unmatched bases: 22. The CDR3 is 18 residues long. CDR3 loop: CASNPRTPDREEGETQYF. Written as DNA, the CDR3 is TGTGCCAGCAACCCAAGGACCCCAGACAGGGAAGAGGGTGAGACCCAGTACTTC.

This clonotype appeared a few times. The CDR3 loop is CASSPRADRTEAFF. In nucleotides, the CDR3 is TGTGCCAGCTCACCGAGGGCCGACCGCACTGAAGCTTTCTTT. J is TRBJ1-1 and V is TRBV18; no reliable D call. V lost 3 bases and J lost 4, with 12 bases in between. This CDR3 is 14 amino acids long. CDR1 and CDR2 from the germline V gene are KGHSH and LQKENI.

This chain uses TRBV7-2 with TRBJ1-5; TRBD1 agrees at 9 bases. Losses at the gene ends were 5 bases for V and 2 bases for J; bases not matched to a gene: 7. The CDR3 runs to 16 residues. Germline V gives CDR1 SGHTA, CDR2 FQGNSA. The CDR3 spells CASSQGTGNGNQPQHF. CDR3 in DNA: TGTGCCAGCAGCCAGGGGACAGGGAACGGCAATCAGCCCCAGCATTTT.

The chain combines TRBV12-3 or TRBV12-4 with TRBJ1-2; 8 bases line up with TRBD1. This CDR3 has 15 residues. Trimming took 5 bases from V and 0 from J; bases not matched to a gene: 5. In DNA form, the CDR3 reads TGTGCCAGCAGTCCCGGACAGGGTGCTAACTATGGCTACACCTTC. It translates to CASSPGQGANYGYTF.

This clonotype qualifies as medium-sized (0.01 to 0.1%). Compared with germline, one end of the junction differs, possibly owing to a read error. This chain connects TRBV29-1 to TRBJ1-4; perhaps TRBD1 as D (5 bases). Per the germline V gene, CDR1 is SQVTM and CDR2 is ANQGSEA. The length of the CDR3 is 13 residues. The CDR3 is CSVQEGTHEKLFF. The CDR3 coding sequence is TGCAGCGTTCAAGAGGGGACTCATGAAAAACTGTTTTTT.

This clonotype is labeled as medium-sized (0.01 to 0.1%). V is TRBV18 and J is TRBJ2-1; D is undetermined. V shed 3 bases and J shed 5 bases, with 5 bases lying between them. Germline V gene data show CDR1 as KGHSH and CDR2 as LQKENI. CDR3 length: 12 amino acids. As DNA, the CDR3 is TGTGCCAGCTCACCCACAGACAATGAGCAGTTCTTC. This translates into CASSPTDNEQFF.

The chain links TRBV7-2 to TRBJ2-2; D uncertain. This CDR3 is 13 amino acids long. Germline V gene data show CDR1 as SGHTA and CDR2 as FQGNSA. Trimming stripped 2 bases from V and 3 bases from J, with 4 bases between. CDR3 nucleotide sequence: TGTGCCAGCAGCTTAAAAGACACCGGGGAGCTGTTTTTT. Protein: CASSLKDTGELFF.

The V call is TRBV12-3 or TRBV12-4, the J call TRBJ2-6; D may be TRBD1 (5 bases). The V end lost 5 bases, the J end lost 0 bases, and 11 bases lay between the germline ends. The CDR3 totals 16 residues. The CDR3 is CASSARGFSGANVLTF. DNA of the CDR3: TGTGCCAGCAGTGCAAGGGGTTTCTCTGGGGCCAACGTCCTGACTTTC.

This chain joins TRBV27 and TRBJ1-1; the match to TRBD1 covers 9 bases. V lost 2 bases to trimming and J lost 4 bases; unmatched junction nucleotides: 5. Germline CDR1 reads MNHEY; CDR2 reads SMNVEV (reference sequence). The CDR3 has 15 amino acids. The CDR3 sequence is CASSLVGQGGTEAFF. CDR3 nucleotide sequence: TGTGCCAGCAGTTTAGTGGGACAGGGTGGCACTGAAGCTTTCTTT.

By frequency in the sample, this clonotype is medium-sized. Here the CDR3 DNA reads TGTGCCAGTAGTGATCAACAGGGTGACGAGCAGTACTTC. Encoded protein: CASSDQQGDEQYF. J is TRBJ2-7 and V is TRBV19; perhaps TRBD1 as D (6 bases). The CDR3 consists of 13 residues. V was trimmed by 5 bases and J by 5 bases, leaving 13 bases between them. Germline CDR1 reads LNHDA; CDR2 reads SQIVND (reference sequence).

The chain employs TRBV6-5 and TRBJ1-2, with 7 bases aligning to TRBD1. CDR1 and CDR2 from the germline V gene are MNHEY and SVGAGI. V was clipped by 6 bases and J by 8 bases; unmatched bases: 6. The CDR3 has 12 residues. The CDR3 region has the DNA TGTGCCAGCAGACGCGACAGGGACGGCTACACCTTC. It translates to CASRRDRDGYTF.

This clonotype was seen just once. The chain has TRBV6-5 and TRBJ2-1; perhaps TRBD2 as D (5 bases). Trimming left V 8 bases short and J 8 bases short, with 7 bases between. The V gene's germline CDR1 is MNHEY and CDR2 SVGAGI. The CDR3 has 10 residues. The CDR3 region has the DNA TGTGCCAGCGGGCGGGATGAGCAGTTCTTC. It is translated as CASGRDEQFF.

This clonotype was recorded a few times. The rearrangement links TRBV6-1 to TRBJ1-2; 7 bases are a match to TRBD1. The CDR3 runs to 14 residues. The germline CDR1 and CDR2 sequences are MNHNS and SASEGT. J gave up 8 bases and V 4 bases, and 10 bases lay outside the gene matches. The CDR3 loop is CASSAGTAKGGYTF. CDR3 sequence (DNA): TGTGCCAGCAGTGCCGGGACAGCCAAGGGAGGCTACACCTTC.

By frequency in the sample, this clonotype is medium-sized. The chain combines TRBV27 with TRBJ2-2, with 7 bases that match TRBD1. The CDR3 consists of 16 residues. V lost 7 bases, J lost 1 base, and 9 bases stayed unmatched. Germline-derived CDR1 and CDR2 are MNHEY and SMNVEV (reference sequence). The CDR3 is CASTLPRQGNTGELFF. As DNA, the CDR3 is TGTGCCAGCACTCTTCCTCGACAGGGGAACACCGGGGAGCTGTTTTTT.

This clonotype was picked up a small number of times. This sequence joins TRBV19 and TRBJ1-6; TRBD1 is a possible D gene (5 bases). Germline values: CDR1 LNHDA, CDR2 SQIVND (reference sequence). The CDR3 runs to 19 residues. Trimming cost V 0 bases and J 0 bases, with 15 bases left between them. The CDR3 loop is CASSIDAQAASSYNSPLHF. CDR3 nucleotide sequence: TGTGCCAGTAGTATAGACGCACAGGCGGCGAGCTCCTATAATTCACCCCTCCACTTT.

This chain connects TRBV6-5 to TRBJ1-4; perhaps TRBD1 as D (6 bases). Trimming took 6 bases from V and 8 from J, leaving 10 bases between them. Per the germline V gene, CDR1 is MNHEY and CDR2 is SVGAGI. CDR3 length equals 12 residues. The CDR3 coding sequence is TGTGCCAGCAGCTTCGGACAGGAAAAACTGTTTTTT. Amino acids: CASSFGQEKLFF.

This clonotype showed up just a few times. This chain uses TRBV12-3 or TRBV12-4 with TRBJ2-1; 7 nucleotides line up with TRBD1. V shed 5 bases, J shed 0 bases, and the junction held 25 bases outside the gene matches. The CDR3 is 22 amino acids. The chain's CDR3 is CASSIFLGGGNEKIVSYNEQFF. The DNA of the CDR3 is TGTGCCAGCAGTATATTTCTAGGGGGCGGCAACGAAAAGATAGTCTCCTACAATGAGCAGTTCTTC.

This clonotype qualifies as medium-sized. V gene TRBV29-1 combines with J gene TRBJ1-5; 10 nucleotides match TRBD1. The germline V gene encodes CDR1 SQVTM and CDR2 ANQGSEA. The trim removed 6 bases at V and 4 bases at J, leaving 3 bases unmatched. This CDR3 is 13 amino acids long. CDR3 DNA sequence: TGCAGCGTAGGGACAGGGGTGAATCAGCCCCAGCATTTT. As protein: CSVGTGVNQPQHF.

This clonotype ranks as medium-sized. The rearrangement links TRBV19 to TRBJ2-7, with D unresolved. The germline V gene encodes CDR1 LNHDA and CDR2 SQIVND (reference sequence). CDR3 length: 14 residues. V gave up 3 bases and J gave up 3 bases, with 12 bases separating them. The CDR3 here is CASSIAGLNYEQYF. CDR3 nucleotide sequence: TGTGCCAGTAGTATTGCAGGTCTAAACTACGAGCAGTACTTC.

This clonotype is termed medium-sized (0.01 to 0.1%). This chain joins TRBV19 and TRBJ2-1; tentatively, D is TRBD2 (6 bases). This CDR3 has 15 amino acids. Germline V gives CDR1 LNHDA, CDR2 SQIVND (reference sequence). The V end was cut by 1 base, the J end by 9 bases, with 16 bases between. The CDR3 loop reads CASSIVGRGVGEQFF. In nucleotides, the CDR3 is TGTGCCAGTAGTATAGTGGGGCGGGGAGTAGGTGAGCAGTTCTTC.

This clonotype came up a few times. The chain is built from TRBV6-2 or TRBV6-3 and TRBJ1-4, with D tentatively TRBD1 (5 bases). Per the germline V gene, CDR1 is MNHEY and CDR2 is SVGEGT. The CDR3 covers 13 residues. Trimming left V 6 bases short and J 4 bases short, with 9 bases between. For the CDR3, the DNA is TGTGCCAGCAGAGGAGGGGTTAATGAAAAACTGTTTTTT. Translation: CASRGGVNEKLFF.